This T cell receptor beta chain was sequenced during a study of naive and memory T cell subsets. Both TRBC1 and TRBC2 were covered by a beta constant-region primer of two equimolar oligonucleotides. The ligated cDNA underwent four PCR rounds using SP2 and nested alpha and beta constant-region primers. One entry per CDR3 protein, called by TCRdb with MiXCR from the UMI-ligation and nested PCR reads. The sample lists about 35,000 distinct CDR3 sequences, about an eighth occurring once. Study-level points and caveats: Over 90% of naive TCR sequences appeared only once, unlike memory subsets.

This clonotype was found a few times. The antigen is not known. Sorting gates: effector memory CD45RA-CD27-, EMRA CD45RA+CD27-. The sequence came from a human donor in good health. Sequencing was done on a sample of effector memory CD4+ T cells from blood. Indicated subset: effector memory, CD45RA- CD27-.

The CDR3 DNA reads as TGCAGTGCTAGAGTTCGGGCAGATACGCAGTATTTT. Its protein product is CSARVRADTQYF. The chain uses TRBV20-1 and TRBJ2-3; D is unresolved. Germline values: CDR1 DFQATT, CDR2 SNEGSKA (reference sequence). The CDR3 has 12 amino acids. V lost 1 base, J lost 4 bases, and 6 bases lay in between.